These 27 T cell receptor beta chains were sequenced from one sample in a study of cytomegalovirus exposure and HLA in healthy donors. Vbeta (60) and Jbeta (13) primers were used in the PCR. The data were produced by immunoSEQ multiplex PCR, yet TCRdb's version contains in-frame clones alone and is incomplete. The sample lists approximately 150,000 clones; 75% to 85% were seen once. Source material: PBMCs. The receptor source for this set is a woman aged 45 to 65 in good health and CMV-seronegative.

This clone was detected only once. The chain's CDR3 is CASSLDRETQYF. CDR3 DNA sequence: TGTGCCAGCAGCTTAGATCGTGAGACCCAGTACTTC. The chain carries TRBV11-3 and TRBJ2-5; D gene ambiguous. V lost 0 bases to trimming and J lost 5 bases, with 4 bases between them. The CDR3 length is 12 residues. Germline V gene data show CDR1 as SGHNT and CDR2 as YENEEA.

With respect to this clone: The same CDR3 can be traced to other DNA sequences in this sample. The rearrangement links TRBV10-3 to TRBJ2-5, with 12 bases identical to TRBD1. The CDR3 runs 16 residues. V shed 0 bases and J 4 bases; nucleotides not matched to a gene: 3. Germline V gives CDR1 ENHRY, CDR2 SYGVKD. CDR3 protein: CAISESGTGGGETQYF. The CDR3 coding sequence is TGTGCCATCAGTGAGTCGGGGACAGGGGGCGGAGAGACCCAGTACTTC.

The CDR3 region is CASSLWDSSGNTIYF. DNA of the CDR3: TGTGCCAGCAGCTTGTGGGACTCCTCTGGAAACACCATATATTTT. This chain links TRBV7-2 with TRBJ1-3; TRBD1 is a possible D gene (5 bases). V dropped 3 bases and J dropped 0 bases, with 9 bases sitting between them. The CDR3 runs 15 residues. Per the germline V gene, CDR1 is SGHTA and CDR2 is FQGNSA.

This rearrangement joins TRBV29-1 to TRBJ1-2, with D possibly TRBD1 on 5 matching bases. The germline V gene encodes CDR1 SQVTM and CDR2 ANQGSEA. Trimming removed 6 bases from V and 3 bases from J, with 14 bases in between. This CDR3 is 13 amino acids long. CDR3 nucleotides: TGCAGCGTCAAGGTCGGGGGTGACTATGGCTACACCTTC. Translating gives CSVKVGGDYGYTF.

The J gene is TRBJ2-1, the V gene TRBV19; 8 nucleotides match TRBD2. In germline, CDR1 is LNHDA, CDR2 SQIVND (reference sequence). After removal of 4 bases from V and 5 bases from J, the junction contained 4 bases not matched to a gene. CDR3 length: 14 amino acids. CDR3 sequence reads: CASSKSGGDNEQFF. CDR3 in DNA: TGTGCCAGTAGTAAGAGCGGGGGAGACAATGAGCAGTTCTTC.

This chain uses TRBV7-9 with TRBJ2-5, with D perhaps matching TRBD2 (5 bases). V gave up 1 base and J gave up 0 bases, with 9 bases separating them. The CDR3 is 15 amino acids. Per the germline V gene, CDR1 is SEHNR and CDR2 is FQNEAQ (reference sequence). In DNA form, the CDR3 reads TGTGCCAGCAGCTTAGGGGCGGGCAACCAAGAGACCCAGTACTTC. Translation gives CASSLGAGNQETQYF.

The J gene is TRBJ2-5, the V gene TRBV5-6, with TRBD2 matching 8 bases. J was trimmed by 5 bases and V by 4 bases; bases with no gene match: 7. The CDR3 totals 14 residues. From germline, CDR1 is SGHDT and CDR2 YYEEEE. Written as DNA, the CDR3 is TGTGCCAGCAGCCTCCGGGGGGGACGGGAGACCCAGTACTTC. Encoded protein: CASSLRGGRETQYF.

This chain uses TRBV11-2 with TRBJ2-1; 11 bases line up with TRBD2. V was pared by 5 bases and J by 6 bases, with 3 bases of the junction left unmatched. From germline, CDR1 is SGHAT and CDR2 FQNNGV. The CDR3 contains 14 residues. CDR3 loop: CASSLSGRANEQFF. The DNA for the CDR3 is TGTGCCAGCAGCCTTAGCGGGAGGGCCAATGAGCAGTTCTTC.

The chain combines TRBV4-3 with TRBJ2-7; 14 bases line up with TRBD2. This CDR3 comprises 16 residues. Trimming took 0 bases from V and 6 from J; bases not matched to a gene: 4. Germline lookup yields CDR1 LGHNA and CDR2 YSLEER. The CDR3 protein is CASSQDATSGRGEQYF. The CDR3 DNA reads TGCGCCAGCAGCCAAGATGCGACTAGCGGGAGGGGCGAGCAGTACTTC.

In nucleotides, the CDR3 is TGCGCCAGCAGCCATGCAGGGGGTGCGAACACTGAAGCTTTCTTT. It encodes CASSHAGGANTEAFF. The V and J genes are TRBV4-3 and TRBJ1-1; TRBD1 matches 7 bases. J was trimmed by 1 base and V by 3 bases; bases with no gene match: 5. In germline, CDR1 is LGHNA, CDR2 YSLEER. The length of the CDR3 is 15 residues.

This rearrangement joins TRBV6-6 to TRBJ2-1; TRBD2 might be the D (6 bases). The CDR3 consists of 15 residues. V lost 0 bases and J lost 6, with 12 bases in between. Germline V gene lookup returns CDR1 MNHNY and CDR2 SVGAGI (reference sequence). The CDR3 protein is CASSYSGGTGNEQFF. CDR3 nucleotide sequence: TGTGCCAGCAGTTACTCGGGCGGGACTGGCAATGAGCAGTTCTTC.

The rearrangement links TRBV28 to TRBJ1-5, with 7 bases lining up with TRBD1. Germline CDR1 and CDR2: MDHEN and SYDVKM. J lost 7 bases, V lost 4 bases, and 10 bases had no gene match. The CDR3 sequence is 15 residues long. CDR3 sequence: CASSWGDRSFQPQHF. The DNA of the CDR3 is TGTGCCAGCAGTTGGGGGGACAGAAGTTTCCAGCCCCAGCATTTT.

J is TRBJ2-7 and V is TRBV5-4; the D is unclear. Germline CDR1 reads SGHNT; CDR2 reads YYREEE (reference sequence). The CDR3 runs 15 residues. Trimming stripped 4 bases from V and 7 bases from J, with 21 bases between. The CDR3 sequence: CASSLGGSRVNEQYF. The CDR3 DNA reads TGTGCCAGCAGCCTTGGCGGCAGCCGGGTTAATGAGCAGTACTTC.

V usage is TRBV10-1 and J usage is TRBJ1-6; TRBD1 is a possible D gene (5 bases). CDR1 and CDR2 from the germline V gene are WNHNN and SYGVQD (reference sequence). Trimming removed 4 bases from V and 2 bases from J, with 9 bases in between. The CDR3 extends over 15 amino acids. The CDR3 loop reads CASSGEGTYNSPLHF. CDR3 nucleotide sequence: TGCGCCAGCAGTGGGGAGGGGACCTATAATTCACCCCTCCACTTT.

The chain carries TRBV7-8 and TRBJ1-3; 7 bases agree with TRBD1. Germline V lookup: CDR1 SGHVS, CDR2 FQNEAQ. This CDR3 region has 17 residues. With V trimmed by 6 bases and J by 7 bases, 18 bases remained unmatched. The chain's CDR3 is CASSKDRAFPLRNTIYF. CDR3 DNA sequence: TGTGCCAGCAGTAAAGACAGGGCGTTTCCCCTTCGGAACACCATATATTTT.

This clone was seen a single time. The V call is TRBV19, the J call TRBJ2-3; 7 bases are a match to TRBD2. The CDR3 totals 14 residues. After removal of 4 bases from V and 6 bases from J, the junction contained 7 bases not matched to a gene. Germline V gives CDR1 LNHDA, CDR2 SQIVND (reference sequence). The CDR3 reads CASSKAGLGDTQYF. As DNA, the CDR3 is TGTGCCAGTAGTAAAGCGGGACTGGGTGATACGCAGTATTTT.

The V and J genes are TRBV2 and TRBJ1-2, with TRBD1 identical over 7 bases. Germline V gene sequence: CDR1 SNHLY, CDR2 FYNNEI. CDR3 size: 13 residues. The junction had 4 bases not matched to a gene; V was cut back by 6 bases and J by 3 bases. The CDR3 nucleotides are TGTGCCAGCAGCGCTCAGGGGGACTATGGCTACACCTTC. Translating it yields CASSAQGDYGYTF.

The chain links TRBV19 to TRBJ2-7, with D maybe TRBD1 (5 bases). The germline V and J ends were trimmed by 0 bases and 6 bases, with 18 bases remaining between them. Germline V lookup: CDR1 LNHDA, CDR2 SQIVND (reference sequence). The CDR3 is 16 residues long. The CDR3, as DNA: TGTGCCAGTAGTATAGATCCCGGCAGGGTAGCAGCCGAGCAGTACTTC. Its protein is CASSIDPGRVAAEQYF.

The chain employs TRBV9 and TRBJ2-3, with TRBD2 matching 7 bases. V shed 6 bases and J 3 bases; nucleotides not matched to a gene: 7. The length of the CDR3 is 14 residues. Germline V gene lookup returns CDR1 SGDLS and CDR2 YYNGEE. This chain's CDR3 is CASTWGGSTDTQYF. The CDR3 nucleotides are TGTGCCAGCACCTGGGGGGGGAGTACAGATACGCAGTATTTT.

This clone was observed a few times. The V gene is TRBV11-1, the J gene TRBJ1-5; no clear D. Germline lookup yields CDR1 SGHAT and CDR2 FQDESV (reference sequence). The ends were cut back, 5 bases at V and 0 bases at J, with 5 bases in the middle. CDR3 length equals 13 residues. This chain's CDR3 is CASSQYSNQPQHF. The CDR3, as DNA: TGTGCCAGCAGCCAGTATAGCAATCAGCCCCAGCATTTT.

This rearrangement joins TRBV29-1 to TRBJ2-1, with D maybe TRBD1 (5 bases). V dropped 7 bases and J dropped 0 bases, with 13 bases sitting between them. The germline V gene has CDR1 SQVTM and CDR2 ANQGSEA. This CDR3 spans 14 amino acids. Here the CDR3 reads CSERQTSSYNEQFF. The CDR3 DNA reads TGCAGCGAAAGACAGACGAGCTCCTACAATGAGCAGTTCTTC.

This rearrangement joins TRBV7-2 to TRBJ1-6; D unresolved. V was shortened by 6 bases and J by 0 bases, with 9 bases between the two germline ends. Germline values: CDR1 SGHTA, CDR2 FQGNSA. This CDR3 is 15 amino acids long. The CDR3 spells CASSPMSSYNSPLHF. The CDR3 bases are TGTGCCAGCAGTCCTATGAGCTCCTATAATTCACCCCTCCACTTT.

The chain carries TRBV27 and TRBJ2-6; the D gene is possibly TRBD2 (5 bases). In germline, CDR1 is MNHEY, CDR2 SMNVEV (reference sequence). This CDR3 has 14 amino acids. V lost 8 bases, J lost 4 bases, and 12 bases lay in between. The CDR3 loop reads CASRGLSGANVLTF. The CDR3 DNA sequence: TGTGCCAGCCGAGGGTTGTCGGGGGCCAACGTCCTGACTTTC.

The chain recombines TRBV7-8 with TRBJ1-4; TRBD1 aligns across 7 bases. CDR3 length: 17 amino acids. Germline V gene data show CDR1 as SGHVS and CDR2 as FQNEAQ. Unmatched junction bases numbered 6, after V lost 0 bases and J lost 2 bases. The CDR3 nucleotides are TGTGCCAGCAGCTTAGCGGTCGACAGGGCCACTAATGAAAAACTGTTTTTT. Translating it yields CASSLAVDRATNEKLFF.

The chain is built from TRBV28 and TRBJ2-5; 11 nucleotides agree with TRBD1. V shed 6 bases, J shed 4 bases, and the junction held 7 bases outside the gene matches. The CDR3 runs 15 residues. Per germline, CDR1 MDHEN and CDR2 SYDVKM. CDR3 in DNA: TGTGCCAGCAGCCCGGACAGGGGGCTTCGAGAGACCCAGTACTTC. Protein sequence: CASSPDRGLRETQYF.

The chain links TRBV4-3 to TRBJ1-1; tentatively, D is TRBD1 (6 bases). Germline CDR1 is LGHNA and CDR2 is YSLEER. The ends were cut back, 0 bases at V and 3 bases at J, with 11 bases in the middle. This CDR3 has 15 residues. CDR3 in amino acids: CASSQEIRGDTEAFF. The CDR3 bases are TGCGCCAGCAGCCAAGAAATCAGGGGAGACACTGAAGCTTTCTTT.

The J gene is TRBJ2-7, the V gene TRBV7-2; the match to TRBD1 covers 7 bases. CDR1 SGHTA and CDR2 FQGNSA come from the germline V gene. This CDR3 spans 14 amino acids. Losses at the gene ends were 4 bases for V and 3 bases for J; bases not matched to a gene: 6. In nucleotides, the CDR3 is TGTGCCAGCAGCTCGGGACAGCTTTTCTACGAGCAGTACTTC. This codes for CASSSGQLFYEQYF.